What follows describes a single T cell receptor beta chain. Antigen unknown. These data come from a study of cytomegalovirus exposure and HLA in healthy donors. Regarding the study as a whole: With high specificity and sensitivity, the classifier reportedly diagnosed cytomegalovirus status. TCR beta V- and J-gene trimming was later associated with a missense DCLRE1C variant.

The PCR employed 60 Vbeta primers together with 13 Jbeta primers. The method was immunoSEQ multiplex PCR; TCRdb's version includes in-frame clones alone and lacks a portion of them. The sample contains some 120,000 clones, 80% to 90% of which appear only once. The sample taken for sequencing was PBMCs. The clonotype originates from a woman between 18 and 29 years old in good health and CMV-seropositive.

The CDR3: CASSDILAGYSTDTQYF. As DNA, the CDR3 is TGTGCCAGCAGTGACATACTAGCGGGGTACAGCACAGATACGCAGTATTTT. V and J are TRBV27 and TRBJ2-3, with TRBD2 matching over 10 bases. The germline CDR1 and CDR2 sequences are MNHEY and SMNVEV (reference sequence). The CDR3 is 17 residues long. V lost 5 bases, J lost 0 bases, and 8 bases stayed unmatched.